The 6 T cell receptor beta chains given below trace back to one sample, sequenced in a study of T cells in Graves' hyperthyroidism and ophthalmopathy. Researchers amplified the TCR beta CDR3 regions from RNA transcripts. HTBI primers drove first-round RT-PCR of the TCR CDR3. TCRdb used MiXCR to reprocess the multiplex PCR reads, holding one entry per CDR3 protein. The profile shows a few hundred thousand distinct CDR3 sequences, approximately 14% of them singletons. Input material: blood. These receptors were collected from a woman aged 25 to 39 with Graves' hyperthyroidism.

This clonotype was detected many times. The rearrangement joins TRBV10-3 to TRBJ2-1; 9 bases agree with TRBD2. In germline, CDR1 is ENHRY, CDR2 SYGVKD. This CDR3 is 15 amino acids long. With V trimmed by 6 bases and J by 6 bases, 9 bases remained unmatched. The CDR3 sequence is CAISPWREGPNEQFF. The CDR3 DNA is TGTGCCATCAGCCCTTGGCGGGAGGGCCCCAATGAGCAGTTCTTC.

There are many counts of this clonotype. The chain has TRBV20-1 and TRBJ2-1; D not certain. This CDR3 has 11 amino acids. Trimming stripped 0 bases from V and 10 bases from J, with 7 bases between. The germline V gene encodes CDR1 DFQATT and CDR2 SNEGSKA (reference sequence). CDR3 DNA sequence: TGCAGTGCTAGAGATCGGTGGGAGCAGTTCTTC. This translates into CSARDRWEQFF.

At least ten counts were recorded for this clonotype. V and J are TRBV20-1 and TRBJ1-1, with TRBD1 identical over 7 bases. The CDR3 is made up of 13 amino acids. The germline V gene has CDR1 DFQATT and CDR2 SNEGSKA (reference sequence). The junction had 7 bases not matched to a gene; V was cut back by 6 bases and J by 3 bases. DNA of the CDR3: TGCAGTGCCCCGACAGGGTATGACACTGAAGCTTTCTTT. This codes for CSAPTGYDTEAFF.

This clonotype turned up a few times. The chain joins TRBV5-1 to TRBJ2-7; D call uncertain. With 1 base removed from V and 1 base from J, the gap between germline ends came to 18 bases. Per germline, CDR1 SGHRS and CDR2 YFSETQ. CDR3 length: 17 amino acids. The CDR3 DNA is TGCGCCAGCAGCTTGCCCCCTAACGTTCTAGGATCCTACGAGCAGTACTTC. Protein product: CASSLPPNVLGSYEQYF.

V usage is TRBV4-1 and J usage is TRBJ2-1, with 11 bases that match TRBD2. CDR3 length: 16 amino acids. The V gene end was trimmed by 0 bases and the J gene end by 8 bases; junction bases not matched to a gene: 6. Germline V gene lookup returns CDR1 MGHRA and CDR2 YSYEKL. As DNA, the CDR3 is TGCGCCAGCAGCCAAGAGCGGCTAGCGGGAGGCCATGAGCAGTTCTTC. Amino acids: CASSQERLAGGHEQFF.

This clonotype was picked up a small number of times. The rearrangement links TRBV30 to TRBJ1-3; D gene unclear. Germline lookup yields CDR1 GTSNPN and CDR2 SVGIG (reference sequence). This CDR3 region has 16 residues. The germline V and J ends were trimmed by 0 bases and 3 bases, with 15 bases remaining between them. CDR3 sequence: CAWSVSGNAGGNTIYF. The CDR3 nucleotides are TGTGCCTGGAGTGTATCGGGGAACGCGGGTGGAAACACCATATATTTT. The entire variable domain, with the rest obtained from reference TRBV30 and TRBJ1-3, is as follows: SQTIHQWPATLVQPVGSPLSLECTVEGTSNPNLYWYRQAAGRGLQLLFYSVGIGQISSEVPQNLSASRPQDRQFILSSKKLLLSDSGFYLCAWSVSGNAGGNTIYFGEGSWLTVV.